The text below deals with one T cell receptor (beta chain). Its antigen remains unidentified. This record comes from a study of graft-versus-host responses after intestinal transplantation. Study background: Those transplanted obtained multivisceral, liver-intestinal, or isolated intestinal grafts. Each recipient received anti-thymocyte globulin induction, then tacrolimus and steroids for three to four years.

Study-level points and caveats: Analysis identified GvH clones in recipient marrow, with some appearing first in ileum or blood. High graft-versus-host to host-versus-graft clonal ratios were seen in allografts of patients with graft-donor T cell macrochimerism.

V was clipped by 2 bases and J by 4 bases; unmatched bases: 5. The CDR3 runs to 14 residues. Germline-derived CDR1 and CDR2 are SGHAT and FQNNGV. Clones were read by immunoSEQ multiplex PCR, and TCRdb kept only the in-frame ones, dropping some. Of tens of thousands of clones listed, about 92% are singletons. Sequenced material: unstimulated CD8+ T cells sorted from spleen or lymph node cells, taken before intestinal transplant. The sequence was collected from a human donor who received an intestinal transplant. The V call is TRBV11-2, the J call TRBJ2-7; 7 positions match TRBD2. In DNA, the CDR3 is TGTGCCAGCAGCTTACTGGGGGGGTATTACGAGCAGTACTTC. It specifies CASSLLGGYYEQYF.